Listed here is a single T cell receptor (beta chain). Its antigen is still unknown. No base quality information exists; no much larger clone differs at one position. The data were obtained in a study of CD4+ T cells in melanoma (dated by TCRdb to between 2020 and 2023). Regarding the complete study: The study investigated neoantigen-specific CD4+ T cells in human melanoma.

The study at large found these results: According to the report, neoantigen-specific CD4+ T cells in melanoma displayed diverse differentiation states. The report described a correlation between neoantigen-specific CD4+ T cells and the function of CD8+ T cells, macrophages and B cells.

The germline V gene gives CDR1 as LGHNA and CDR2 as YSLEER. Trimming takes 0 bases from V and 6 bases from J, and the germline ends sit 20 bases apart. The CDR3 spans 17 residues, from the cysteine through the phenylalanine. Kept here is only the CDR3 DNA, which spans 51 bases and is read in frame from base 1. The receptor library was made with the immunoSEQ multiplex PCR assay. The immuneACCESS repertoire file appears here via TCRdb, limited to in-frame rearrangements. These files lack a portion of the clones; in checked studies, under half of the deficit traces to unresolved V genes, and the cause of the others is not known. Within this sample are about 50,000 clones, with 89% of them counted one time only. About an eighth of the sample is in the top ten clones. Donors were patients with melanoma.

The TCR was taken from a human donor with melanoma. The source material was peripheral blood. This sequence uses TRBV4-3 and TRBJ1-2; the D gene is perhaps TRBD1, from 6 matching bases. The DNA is TGCGCCAGCAGCCAAGATCCGGGGGCGCATAAATTGGATGGCTACACCTTC. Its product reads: CASSQDPGAHKLDGYTF.